This entry lists 20 T cell receptor beta chains sequenced from one sample in a study of blood T cell repertoires in COVID-19. The table came from immunoSEQ multiplex PCR; TCRdb's copy has only in-frame clones and leaves some out. The sample has about 150,000 clones; 70% to 90% are singletons. Input material: peripheral blood. These receptors were obtained from a woman older than 75 with COVID-19, enrolled during active disease.

This clone was found a few times. The chain joins TRBV28 to TRBJ2-7, with D possibly matching TRBD2 (5 bases). Germline assignment: CDR1 MDHEN and CDR2 SYDVKM. With 11 bases removed from V and 2 bases from J, the gap between germline ends came to 19 bases. The CDR3 is 14 residues long. The DNA of the CDR3 is TGTGCCTCCATAGGAGGCGGCCCTGCCTACGAGCAGTACTTC. Its translation: CASIGGGPAYEQYF.

Notes on this clone: This specimen includes other DNA sequences encoding the same CDR3. The CDR3 DNA reads as TGCGCCAGCAGCTTGGTTGCGGGAAACTATGGCTACACCTTC. This codes for CASSLVAGNYGYTF. The chain couples TRBV5-1 to TRBJ1-2; unclear D gene. CDR1 and CDR2 (germline): SGHRS, YFSETQ. Trimming stripped 0 bases from V and 2 bases from J, with 8 bases between. The CDR3 loop spans 14 amino acids.

The rearrangement joins TRBV28 to TRBJ1-1, with 9 bases that match TRBD1. The CDR3 has 15 residues. Germline V lookup: CDR1 MDHEN, CDR2 SYDVKM. With V trimmed by 5 bases and J by 1 base, 5 bases remained unmatched. CDR3 protein: CASSPLQGANTEAFF. The CDR3 DNA sequence: TGTGCCAGCAGTCCCCTACAGGGGGCGAACACTGAAGCTTTCTTT.

Details on this clone: Other DNA sequences in this specimen translate into the identical CDR3. The V call is TRBV10-3, the J call TRBJ2-6; D unclear. The CDR3 contains 14 residues. The germline V gene encodes CDR1 ENHRY and CDR2 SYGVKD. The V end was cut by 6 bases, the J end by 0 bases, with 6 bases between. The CDR3 is CAISPSSGANVLTF. The CDR3 region has the DNA TGTGCCATCAGCCCCAGCTCTGGGGCCAACGTCCTGACTTTC.

This clone came up once. The chain is built from TRBV15 and TRBJ2-6; 7 bases fit TRBD2. Germline lookup yields CDR1 LNHNV and CDR2 YYDKDF (reference sequence). The CDR3 loop spans 17 amino acids. J gave up 2 bases and V 5 bases, and 9 bases lay outside the gene matches. CDR3 sequence: CATSPQRRGTGANVLTF. CDR3 in DNA: TGTGCCACCAGCCCCCAAAGGCGGGGGACTGGGGCCAACGTCCTGACTTTC.

The chain recombines TRBV3-1 (or the pseudogene TRBV3-2) with TRBJ1-4, with D hard to call. CDR1 and CDR2 (germline): LGHDT, YNNKEL (reference sequence). This CDR3 is built from 14 residues. V was shortened by 2 bases and J by 4 bases, with 8 bases between the two germline ends. The CDR3 nucleotides read TGTGCCAGCAGCCAATGGCAGGTTAATGAAAAACTGTTTTTT. Amino acid sequence: CASSQWQVNEKLFF.

This chain links TRBV11-2 with TRBJ2-3, with TRBD2 as a possible D gene (7 bases). This CDR3 has 15 residues. Germline CDR1 is SGHAT and CDR2 is FQNNGV. V shed 5 bases and J shed 4 bases, with 16 bases lying between them. CDR3 in DNA: TGTGCCAGCAGCAGGGGGTGGGAGGGTTCAGATACGCAGTATTTT. Protein: CASSRGWEGSDTQYF.

In its sample, this clone was seen once. This chain joins TRBV6-4 and TRBJ1-2; a weak D match, TRBD1 (6 bases). Germline V CDR1 and CDR2: MRHNA, SNTAGT. V lost 6 bases to trimming and J lost 7 bases, with 18 bases between them. The CDR3 is 14 amino acids. The CDR3 DNA reads as TGTGCCAGCAGGGGACACCAAGGTTTGTTTGGCTACACCTTC. This encodes CASRGHQGLFGYTF.

V and J are TRBV2 and TRBJ2-7, with TRBD1 matching 7 bases. The CDR3 totals 14 residues. J was trimmed by 3 bases and V by 6 bases; bases with no gene match: 8. CDR1 and CDR2 (germline): SNHLY, FYNNEI. The CDR3 spells CASSGDRLNYEQYF. CDR3 bases: TGTGCCAGCAGCGGGGACAGACTTAACTACGAGCAGTACTTC.

This clone was recorded only once. CDR3 sequence: CASSSGLAPDTQYF. CDR3 DNA sequence: TGTGCCAGTTCCTCGGGACTAGCCCCAGATACGCAGTATTTT. This chain connects TRBV2 to TRBJ2-3, with 9 bases aligning to TRBD2. Germline V CDR1 and CDR2: SNHLY, FYNNEI. This CDR3 comprises 14 residues. After removal of 9 bases from V and 4 bases from J, the junction contained 8 bases not matched to a gene. Variable domain in full (rest from reference TRBV2 and TRBJ2-3): EPEVTQTPSHQVTQMGQEVILRCVPISNHLYFYWYRQILGQKVEFLVSFYNNEISEKSEIFDDQFSVERPDGSNFTLKIRSTKLEDSAMYFCASSSGLAPDTQYFGPGTRLTVL.

The V call is TRBV5-4, the J call TRBJ2-1; 8 nucleotides agree with TRBD2. This CDR3 contains 18 residues. V trimming: 4 bases; J trimming: 2 bases; junction bases outside the gene matches: 14. CDR1 and CDR2 (germline): SGHNT, YYREEE (reference sequence). The CDR3 sequence: CASSPGLVGGSTYNEQFF. CDR3 in DNA: TGTGCCAGCAGCCCGGGACTAGTTGGGGGCAGTACCTACAATGAGCAGTTCTTC. Full variable domain (outside the CDR3, taken from reference TRBV5-4 and TRBJ2-1): ETGVTQSPTHLIKTRGQQVTLRCSSQSGHNTVSWYQQALGQGPQFIFQYYREEENGRGNFPPRFSGLQFPNYSSELNVNALELDDSALYLCASSPGLVGGSTYNEQFFGPGTRLTVL.

V is TRBV7-8 and J is TRBJ1-6, with TRBD1 matching over 8 bases. This CDR3 is 15 amino acids long. CDR1 is SGHVS, CDR2 FQNEAQ, per germline. J gave up 4 bases and V 1 base, and 0 bases lay outside the gene matches. For the CDR3, the DNA is TGTGCCAGCAGCTTAGGACAGGGGTATAATTCACCCCTCCACTTT. This encodes CASSLGQGYNSPLHF.

The chain couples TRBV5-1 to TRBJ2-7, with TRBD1 as a possible D gene (6 bases). V dropped 0 bases and J dropped 3 bases, with 10 bases sitting between them. From germline, CDR1 is SGHRS and CDR2 YFSETQ. There are 14 residues in the CDR3. CDR3 region: CASSLDRADYEQYF. The CDR3 DNA follows: TGCGCCAGCAGCTTGGACAGGGCGGACTACGAGCAGTACTTC.

The chain uses TRBV18 and TRBJ1-6; 10 bases align to TRBD1. CDR3 length equals 15 residues. The germline V gene has CDR1 KGHSH and CDR2 LQKENI. V trimming: 2 bases; J trimming: 10 bases; junction bases outside the gene matches: 5. The CDR3 coding sequence is TGTGCCAGCTCACCAGGGACAGGGGAGCGATCACCCCTCCACTTT. It encodes CASSPGTGERSPLHF. Using reference TRBV18 and TRBJ1-6 for the parts outside the CDR3, the full variable domain is NAGVMQNPRHLVRRRGQEARLRCSPMKGHSHVYWYRQLPEEGLKFMVYLQKENIIDESGMPKERFSAEFPKEGPSILRIQQVVRGDSAAYFCASSPGTGERSPLHFGNGTRLTVT.

In this sample, this clone turned up once. The rearrangement joins TRBV5-1 to TRBJ1-5; weak D call: TRBD1 (6 bases). The V end was cut by 9 bases, the J end by 5 bases, with 15 bases between. Germline V gives CDR1 SGHRS, CDR2 YFSETQ. The CDR3 is 13 amino acids. CDR3 bases: TGCGCCATTACGGGCAGGGGATATCAGCCCCAGCATTTT. It is translated as CAITGRGYQPQHF. Full variable domain (missing parts from reference TRBV5-1 and TRBJ1-5): KAGVTQTPRYLIKTRGQQVTLSCSPISGHRSVSWYQQTPGQGLQFLFEYFSETQRNKGNFPGRFSGRQFSNSRSEMNVSTLELGDSALYLCAITGRGYQPQHFGDGTRLSIL.

The chain carries TRBV18 and TRBJ2-2; tentative D call: TRBD2 (6 bases). V shed 0 bases and J shed 7 bases, with 6 bases lying between them. Germline CDR1 is KGHSH and CDR2 is LQKENI. The CDR3 loop spans 13 amino acids. The CDR3 loop reads CASSPPDYGELFF. The DNA for the CDR3 is TGTGCCAGCTCACCACCGGACTACGGGGAGCTGTTTTTT. The variable domain in full, with the rest retrieved from reference TRBV18 and TRBJ2-2, is NAGVMQNPRHLVRRRGQEARLRCSPMKGHSHVYWYRQLPEEGLKFMVYLQKENIIDESGMPKERFSAEFPKEGPSILRIQQVVRGDSAAYFCASSPPDYGELFFGEGSRLTVL.

The rearrangement joins TRBV27 to TRBJ2-1; a weak D match, TRBD1 (6 bases). The CDR3 extends over 14 amino acids. Per the germline V gene, CDR1 is MNHEY and CDR2 is SMNVEV (reference sequence). The germline V and J ends were trimmed by 2 bases and 9 bases, with 14 bases remaining between them. The CDR3 reads CASSLVQGRVEQFF. In nucleotides, the CDR3 is TGTGCCAGCAGTTTAGTTCAGGGGAGAGTTGAGCAGTTCTTC.

The rearrangement uses TRBV30 and TRBJ1-2; tentatively, D is TRBD1 (5 bases). The CDR3 contains 13 residues. Germline V gene data show CDR1 as GTSNPN and CDR2 as SVGIG (reference sequence). V gave up 0 bases and J gave up 9 bases, with 14 bases separating them. The CDR3 region is CAWSVGQGYRYTF. The CDR3 DNA reads TGTGCCTGGAGTGTGGGTCAGGGTTATCGCTACACCTTC.

V and J are TRBV29-1 and TRBJ2-7; weak D call: TRBD2 (5 bases). Germline lookup yields CDR1 SQVTM and CDR2 ANQGSEA. V lost 7 bases, J lost 2 bases, and 15 bases lay in between. The CDR3 spans 13 residues. The DNA of the CDR3 is TGCAGCGCTTCCCCCGGGATCCCCTACGAGCAGTACTTC. Translated, it gives CSASPGIPYEQYF.

The chain recombines TRBV7-2 with TRBJ1-2, with a possible D match to TRBD1 (6 bases). This CDR3 has 18 residues. The ends were cut back, 1 base at V and 5 bases at J, with 23 bases in the middle. From germline, CDR1 is SGHTA and CDR2 FQGNSA. CDR3 sequence (DNA): TGTGCCAGCAGCTTAGTTCGCCAGGGGACGCGTGTCGGATATGGCTACACCTTC. Translating it yields CASSLVRQGTRVGYGYTF.